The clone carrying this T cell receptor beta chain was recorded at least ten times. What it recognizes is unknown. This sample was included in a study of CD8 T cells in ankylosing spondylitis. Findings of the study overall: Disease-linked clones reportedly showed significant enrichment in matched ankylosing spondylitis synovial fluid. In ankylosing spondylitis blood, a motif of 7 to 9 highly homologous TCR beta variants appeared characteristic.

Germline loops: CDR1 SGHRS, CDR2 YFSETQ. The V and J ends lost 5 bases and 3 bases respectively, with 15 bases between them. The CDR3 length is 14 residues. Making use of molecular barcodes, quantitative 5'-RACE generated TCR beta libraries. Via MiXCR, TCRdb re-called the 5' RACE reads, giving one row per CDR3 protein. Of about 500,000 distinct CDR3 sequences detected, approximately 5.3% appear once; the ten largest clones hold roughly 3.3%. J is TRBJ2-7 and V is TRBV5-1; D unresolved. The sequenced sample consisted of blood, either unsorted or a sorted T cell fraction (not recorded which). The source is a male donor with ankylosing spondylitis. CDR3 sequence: CASSPDGNGYEQYF. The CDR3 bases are TGCGCCAGCAGTCCCGACGGCAATGGCTACGAGCAGTACTTC. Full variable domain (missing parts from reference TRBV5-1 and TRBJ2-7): KAGVTQTPRYLIKTRGQQVTLSCSPISGHRSVSWYQQTPGQGLQFLFEYFSETQRNKGNFPGRFSGRQFSNSRSEMNVSTLELGDSALYLCASSPDGNGYEQYFGPGTRLTVT.